The 16 T cell receptor beta chains below all came from one sample that was sequenced in a study of lymphopenia after photon versus proton radiotherapy. Clones were sequenced by immunoSEQ multiplex PCR, and TCRdb holds only the in-frame ones, with some missing. The sample contains about 62,000 clones, about nine tenths of which appear only once. The source material was peripheral blood, sampled from a patient treated with proton-based radiotherapy. These receptors originate from a man of 80 years or more with esophageal cancer.

The J gene is TRBJ1-4, the V gene TRBV28; 8 bases fit TRBD1. The V and J ends lost 6 bases and 5 bases, in that order; junction bases with no gene match: 5. Germline lookup yields CDR1 MDHEN and CDR2 SYDVKM. This CDR3 spans 14 amino acids. Here the CDR3 reads CASSRQGINEKLFF. The CDR3 nucleotides read TGTGCCAGCAGCCGACAGGGGATCAATGAAAAACTGTTTTTT.

The table lists this clone with a few counts. The V and J genes are TRBV6-1 and TRBJ2-7; 9 bases line up with TRBD1. Trimming removed 3 bases from V and 5 bases from J; junction bases left unmatched: 8. CDR3 length equals 15 residues. CDR1 is MNHNS and CDR2 is SASEGT in the germline V gene. In DNA form, the CDR3 reads TGTGCCAGCAGTGAGGGGACAGGGACATGGGACGAGCAGTACTTC. Translated, it gives CASSEGTGTWDEQYF.

The CDR3 reads CASSSGRGAGDTQYF. Written as DNA, the CDR3 is TGTGCCAGCAGCAGCGGGCGAGGGGCGGGGGATACGCAGTATTTT. The chain recombines TRBV7-3 with TRBJ2-3; tentative D call: TRBD2 (6 bases). V was cut by 5 bases and J by 6 bases, with 18 bases left in between. The CDR3 sequence is 15 residues long. Germline-derived CDR1 and CDR2 are SGHTA and FQGTGA.

J is TRBJ1-2 and V is TRBV5-4, with 9 bases fitting TRBD1. The CDR3 contains 12 residues. V lost 4 bases to trimming and J lost 8 bases; unmatched junction nucleotides: 3. CDR1 and CDR2 from the germline V gene are SGHNT and YYREEE (reference sequence). The CDR3 DNA reads TGTGCCAGCAGCGGGACAGGGCAAGGCTACACCTTC. This encodes CASSGTGQGYTF.

V gene TRBV6-5 combines with J gene TRBJ1-1; D remains ambiguous. Trimming shortened V by 6 bases and J by 0 bases, and 14 bases separated the two germline ends. The CDR3 totals 15 residues. Per germline, CDR1 MNHEY and CDR2 SVGAGI. CDR3 coding DNA: TGTGCCAGCAGCCAAGTTAGCGGCATGAACACTGAAGCTTTCTTT. Its protein product is CASSQVSGMNTEAFF.

The chain recombines TRBV7-8 with TRBJ1-5; 12 bases line up with TRBD1. Germline lookup yields CDR1 SGHVS and CDR2 FQNEAQ. V lost 5 bases and J lost 6; bases outside the gene matches: 11. The CDR3 has 17 amino acids. The CDR3 reads CASSPRDRGRAGQPQHF. In DNA, the CDR3 is TGTGCCAGCAGCCCCCGGGACAGGGGGCGTGCGGGTCAGCCCCAGCATTTT. Full variable domain (outside the CDR3, taken from reference TRBV7-8 and TRBJ1-5): GAGVSQSPRYKVAKRGQDVALRCDPISGHVSLFWYQQALGQGPEFLTYFQNEAQLDKSGLPSDRFFAERPEGSVSTLKIQRTQQEDSAVYLCASSPRDRGRAGQPQHFGDGTRLSIL.

This chain connects TRBV11-2 to TRBJ1-2; D unresolved. From germline, CDR1 is SGHAT and CDR2 FQNNGV. This CDR3 spans 12 amino acids. Trimming pared 5 bases from V and 7 bases from J, leaving 11 bases between. The CDR3 sequence is CASSPWVSGYTF. The CDR3 DNA reads as TGTGCCAGCAGCCCCTGGGTCTCTGGCTACACCTTC.

CDR3 sequence: CASEGSSTDTQYF. CDR3 coding DNA: TGTGCCAGCGAAGGCAGTAGCACAGATACGCAGTATTTT. The chain joins TRBV21-1 to TRBJ2-3. TRBV21-1 is deemed a pseudogene. The CDR3 runs 13 residues.

The chain has TRBV27 and TRBJ1-1, with D perhaps TRBD1 (6 bases). Germline-derived CDR1 and CDR2 are MNHEY and SMNVEV (reference sequence). Deletions cut 4 bases from V and 3 bases from J, with 24 bases between. The CDR3 is 18 residues long. The CDR3 coding sequence is TGTGCCAGCAGTTACAGGGAAATAGGATCATTAACCCACACTGAAGCTTTCTTT. The encoded protein is CASSYREIGSLTHTEAFF.

The rearrangement joins TRBV10-3 to TRBJ1-5; no firm D call. Germline V gene data show CDR1 as ENHRY and CDR2 as SYGVKD. V was shortened by 9 bases and J by 4 bases, with 13 bases between the two germline ends. The CDR3 contains 13 residues. The DNA for the CDR3 is TGTGCCATGACCGGGTCTTTAAATCAGCCCCAGCATTTT. Its protein product is CAMTGSLNQPQHF.

This chain links TRBV7-3 with TRBJ1-5; 12 positions match TRBD1. V trimming: 1 base; J trimming: 0 bases; junction bases outside the gene matches: 10. Germline assignment: CDR1 SGHTA and CDR2 FQGTGA. The CDR3 runs to 20 residues. CDR3 coding DNA: TGTGCCAGCAGCTTAATGGCCGGGACAGGGGGCGAACCTAGCAATCAGCCCCAGCATTTT. Protein product: CASSLMAGTGGEPSNQPQHF.

V is TRBV18 and J is TRBJ2-1; TRBD2 matches at 10 bases. J gave up 1 base and V 5 bases, and 2 bases lay outside the gene matches. Germline V gene data show CDR1 as KGHSH and CDR2 as LQKENI. CDR3 size: 15 residues. This CDR3 reads CASSAAGGSYNEQFF. As DNA, the CDR3 is TGTGCCAGCTCAGCAGCGGGAGGGTCCTACAATGAGCAGTTCTTC. Full variable domain (remainder filled in from reference TRBV18 and TRBJ2-1): NAGVMQNPRHLVRRRGQEARLRCSPMKGHSHVYWYRQLPEEGLKFMVYLQKENIIDESGMPKERFSAEFPKEGPSILRIQQVVRGDSAAYFCASSAAGGSYNEQFFGPGTRLTVL.

The chain links TRBV7-4 to TRBJ2-3; D may be TRBD1 (5 bases). V lost 4 bases, J lost 2 bases, and 22 bases lay in between. The germline gives CDR1 SGHVT, CDR2 SQSDAQ. This CDR3 comprises 18 residues. The CDR3 loop reads CASSSDRQCTFPTDTQYF. As DNA, the CDR3 is TGTGCCAGCAGCTCCGACAGACAGTGCACCTTCCCCACAGATACGCAGTATTTT.

The chain carries TRBV11-2 and TRBJ2-2; TRBD2 agrees at 9 bases. The CDR3 totals 15 residues. V gave up 5 bases and J gave up 5 bases; unmatched junction bases: 6. Looked up from germline, CDR1 is SGHAT and CDR2 is FQNNGV. This CDR3 reads CASSPLSGRTGELFF. The CDR3 nucleotides are TGTGCCAGCAGCCCCTTAAGCGGGAGGACCGGGGAGCTGTTTTTT.

This sequence joins TRBV7-2 and TRBJ2-3, with 9 bases identical to TRBD2. The CDR3 is made up of 16 amino acids. Germline CDR1 and CDR2: SGHTA and FQGNSA. The V segment lost 5 bases and the J segment 7 bases; nucleotides outside the gene matches: 13. The CDR3 protein is CASSLPGGLAMNTQYF. CDR3 in DNA: TGTGCCAGCAGCCTTCCTGGGGGACTAGCTATGAATACGCAGTATTTT.

Only one count was recorded for this clone. The chain carries TRBV7-9 and TRBJ2-1; the D gene is possibly TRBD2 (6 bases). CDR3 length: 16 residues. V shed 5 bases and J shed 4 bases, with 18 bases lying between them. From germline, CDR1 is SEHNR and CDR2 FQNEAQ (reference sequence). The CDR3 DNA is TGTGCCAGCAGCAAACTCCCAGTGGAGGGGTACAATGAGCAGTTCTTC. This encodes CASSKLPVEGYNEQFF.